This TCR beta chain was recovered during a study of cytomegalovirus exposure and HLA in healthy donors (dated by TCRdb to about 2017). About the full investigation: According to an earlier analysis of around 600 of the donors, about 179 million T cells yielded 120 million or so unique TCR beta sequences and about 300 Gb of sequence data. Rather than drawing on any new phenotypic data, the later analysis identified candidate immune exposures from TCR beta sequences and the way those sequences occurred across donors. The number of typed donors differed by locus: about 620-630 for A, B, C, DRB1 and DQB1; 500 to 550 for DQA1; approximately 600 for DPA1; and around 470 for DPB1. The study aimed to test whether cataloging public T cell receptors could reveal signatures of past pathogen exposure. In an earlier analysis of several hundred of the donors, high-throughput TCR beta sequencing was used to judge whether each TCR beta V gene segment behaved as functional or pseudogenic. The genetic ancestry cluster associated with self-reported Caucasian donors included roughly 84% of the approximately 410 genotyped donors. Alongside the repertoire data, information on donor age, sex, ethnicity and CMV serostatus was compiled. Approximately 310 gigabases of sequencing data and tens of millions of unique TCR sequences were included in an early release covering 500 to 750 HLA-typed donors. A later analysis re-examined previously published TCR beta repertoires from about 670 donors and added high-resolution HLA genotyping to investigate patterns of TCR occurrence. All discovery cohort repertoires had been generated on a single sequencing platform. Using immunosequencing, the study profiled T cell repertoires from 666 subjects and related those repertoires to cytomegalovirus serostatus. HLA typing covered class I and class II loci at four-digit resolution. Among roughly 400 genotyped donors of the cohort, an average of approximately 240,000 unique TCR beta nucleotide sequences was sequenced per donor, of which roughly 17% were non-productive. A later genetic analysis used genome-wide SNP genotypes for about 55% of the 666 donors, treating that subset as a discovery cohort. Four to six DR-DQ haplotypes were handled as single units for association and clustering, since linkage in the cohort was strong. Besides the first cohort of under 700 subjects, a separate validation cohort made up of 120 different subjects was used. To predict cytomegalovirus infection status, the study brought together high-throughput TCR immunosequencing, statistical association of individual TCRs with disease status, and machine learning. The paper's findings and limits, for the study overall: Presence/absence analyses assumed roughly uniform sequencing depth across donors, an assumption that may not hold. HLA typing was unavailable for some donors at each locus, so association tests used only the typed subset. In a later analysis, the rate of TCR association differed among HLA loci, with DRB1 alleles having the most associated TCRs and HLA-C alleles having the fewest. Immune exposure information for the cohort was limited to CMV serostatus. It was suggested by the authors that the approach could potentially be generalized to other disease states and immunological phenotypes. A few of the identified cytomegalovirus-associated TCR beta chains were confirmed in vitro to be specific for cytomegalovirus antigens. Compared with equally common non-associated chains, HLA-associated TCR beta chains in a later analysis were more clonally expanded and had lower generation probabilities. In a later analysis, over 15,000 TCR beta sequences were associated with specific HLA alleles at a false discovery rate of 0.05. The classifier was reported to diagnose cytomegalovirus status with high specificity and sensitivity in both the original and validation cohorts. The earlier analysis of approximately 560 of the donors excluded 15 to 20 rarely observed V segments, including chromosome 9 orphons, because counts were too low. A further reported finding was that TCR beta sequences accurately predicted the HLA-A and HLA-B alleles for most subjects in the first cohort. In an earlier analysis of 587 of the donors, most TCR beta V segments appeared in productive rearrangements about 87% or about 30% of the time, broadly matching IMGT annotations. A total of 164 TCR beta chains were listed by the study as associated with cytomegalovirus. Most TCR sequences were observed very rarely across donors, whereas some public TCRs were present in many individuals. According to a later analysis, parvovirus B19, influenza, CMV and Epstein-Barr virus appeared linked to several top co-occurrence clusters. This cohort had only TCR beta chains sequenced, and the lack of alpha or paired-chain data limited which features could be detected. Correlated functional status among segregating V segments might reflect linkage disequilibrium, but an unknown experimental factor could not be ruled out. A group of highly shared sequence variants was considered likely to be a technical artifact of the sequencing pipeline. V-gene and J-gene trimming of TCR beta chains was associated with a missense DCLRE1C variant in a later genetic analysis, and the association was replicated in an independent cohort. Compared with the roughly 700-donor mean, donors in an Asian-associated ancestry cluster had fewer N-insertions in productive TCRs, according to a later genetic analysis. The 87-base-pair reads could not distinguish some IMGT-functional V segments, including TRBV6-2 and TRBV6-3, so those segments were excluded. Strong co-occurrence of HLA alleles, especially DR and DQ, made assigning TCR associations to individual alleles difficult. A later analysis found that most CMV-associated TCR beta chains appeared HLA-restricted, with HLA associations seemingly driven largely by CMV exposure.

The cohort was made up of approximately 700 healthy bone marrow donors. All cohort members were sampled while nominally healthy, although unrecorded immune exposures were likely present. The donor tested CMV seronegative, placing the donor among the 352 seronegative members of the cohort. A peripheral blood sample was collected from each donor, and TCR beta sequencing was performed on peripheral blood mononuclear cells. Genomic DNA extraction from the blood cell samples was performed with the Qiagen DNeasy Blood Extraction Kit. The library was built by means of the immunoSEQ multiplex PCR assay. The multiplex PCR relied on a mix of 60 forward primers for TCR Vbeta segments and 13 reverse primers for TCR Jbeta segments. Amplification of the CDR3 region of rearranged TCR beta genes was performed with a multiplex PCR assay on genomic DNA. Amplified TCR beta libraries were sequenced as 87-base-pair reads on the Illumina HiSeq System. In the paper's pipeline: In a later analysis, tens of millions of unique TCR beta chains were counted across the roughly 700 repertoires, and roughly 10 million of these chains were shared by at least two donors. Raw reads were error-corrected and collapsed into unique sequences by a nearest-neighbor algorithm in which closely related sequences were merged to remove PCR and sequencing errors. To assign V, D and J gene segments, CDR3 sequences were aligned to IMGT reference sequences. For a sequence to be retained, a match of at least six nucleotides to both a V gene segment and a J gene segment was required. Rearrangements were called productive when the CDR3 lacked stop codons and stayed in frame with V and J; all others were non-productive. CDR3 was defined by IMGT convention, running from the second conserved V-encoded cysteine to the conserved J-encoded phenylalanine. The earlier analysis of approximately 590 of the donors excluded any sequence lacking an unambiguous match to a single V gene segment. An earlier analysis of some 610 of the donors called V segments functional above 56.7% productive rearrangements and segregating when the between-donor standard deviation exceeded 5%. A statistical classification framework was built for diagnosing cytomegalovirus status from the catalog of TCR beta chain sequences. In a later analysis, TCR nucleotide sequences were compared against IMGT/GENE-DB human TR gene sequences so that V and J genes could be assigned. A later analysis assigned CDR3 sequences and most-parsimonious VDJ recombination scenarios with the TCRdist pipeline. In a later analysis, each TCR beta chain was defined by its CDR3 amino acid sequence together with its V-gene family, and reads without a unique V-gene family were excluded. To address suspected cross-contamination and a sequencing artifact, a later analysis removed over 500 highly shared, low-generation-probability nucleotide sequences. For each public chain, a later analysis derived a clonal expansion index from normalized ranks of inferred template counts within each repertoire. A later analysis computed generation probabilities with a VDJ recombination model fitted to out-of-frame rearrangements, and checked the results against IGoR. A later analysis scored TCR-TCR, TCR-HLA and TCR-CMV co-occurrence with hypergeometric tests, applying a repertoire-size bias correction to TCR pairs. In a later analysis, false discovery rates were estimated by permuting HLA or CMV assignments 20 times. In a later analysis, co-occurring TCRs were grouped using DBSCAN, with TCRdist sequence similarity added in when clustering inside HLA-allele-positive subsets. For co-occurrence clustering, repertoires with fewer than 30,000 or more than 120,000 public chains were excluded, along with several repertoires with anomalous nucleotide sharing. Here the immuneACCESS table is served through TCRdb, limited to in-frame sequences with V and J called. Missing clones are a known gap in these copies; in checked studies unresolved V genes cover under half, and the rest lacks a known reason. V and J calls and clone size follow that table, whereas D and trimming were derived from the DNA. In this sample the table shows more than 150,000 clones, roughly 90% of which occur a single time. The ten most abundant clones make up around 0.21% of the sample.

Concerning this clone itself: The antigen it recognizes is unknown. No base-level quality is on record; no much larger clone is a single base apart. In the same sample, other DNA sequences code for this CDR3.

Its CDR3 holds 13 amino acids, cysteine through phenylalanine. The only DNA kept is the CDR3, 39 bases in frame from the first base. Trimming takes 2 bases from V and 3 bases from J, and the germline ends sit 7 bases apart. CDR1 and CDR2 are read off the germline V gene as SGHRS and YFSETQ. The sample consisted of PBMCs. This clonotype was sampled from a girl under three years old in good health and CMV-seronegative. The rearranged segments are TRBV5-1 and TRBJ2-3; TRBD1 is a weak D gene call, 6 bases matching. The sequenced DNA is TGCGCCAGCAGCTTAGGGGGAACAGATACGCAGTATTTT. Its translation reads: CASSLGGTDTQYF.